This paragraph reports one T cell receptor beta chain. The J segment lost 4 bases and the V segment lost 5 bases, leaving 9 bases of the junction unmatched. The CDR3 extends over 14 amino acids. Per the germline V gene, CDR1 is DFQATT and CDR2 is SNEGSKA (reference sequence). MiXCR, run by TCRdb on the RT-PCR reads, gives a single entry per CDR3 protein. The sample shows fewer than 800,000 distinct CDR3 sequences, 14% of them seen only once. The TCR comes from a female donor in good health, serving as a healthy control. The chain couples TRBV20-1 to TRBJ2-5, with TRBD2 identical over 8 bases. Sequenced: memory CD4+ T cells from blood. The CDR3 sequence: CSAPPGRASETQYF. As DNA, the CDR3 is TGCAGTGCTCCCCCCGGGAGGGCCTCAGAGACCCAGTACTTC.